These T cell receptor beta chains were read from a single sample in a study of blood T cell repertoires in COVID-19. Sequenced by immunoSEQ multiplex PCR; TCRdb stores in-frame clones only, minus some. Of about 220,000 clones listed, roughly 80% are singletons. The sequencing input was PBMCs or T cells enriched from blood (not recorded which). All receptors derive from a woman between 40 and 50 years old with acute COVID-19. Each CDR3 is given with its conserved first and last residue. Each record gives: CDR3 DNA, CDR3 protein, clone size, V gene, J gene, D gene. A D gene is named only where the DNA matches it firmly. Where a row states a size, it is once, few, many or the class of an expanded clone; other rows omit it.

DNA: TGTGCCAGCAGCCCCGACAGACCCACTATGCGCTACACCTTC; CDR3: CASSPDRPTMRYTF; size: few; V: TRBV5-8; J: TRBJ1-2; D: NA
DNA: TGTGCCTGGAGTGTAGGGAGGGAAAGCTCCTATAATTCACCCCTCCACTTT; CDR3: CAWSVGRESSYNSPLHF; size: once; V: TRBV30; J: TRBJ1-6; D: NA
DNA: TGTGCCAGTAGCGGCGGACAGATGAACACTGAAGCTTTCTTT; CDR3: CASSGGQMNTEAFF; size: NA; V: TRBV19; J: TRBJ1-1; D: NA
DNA: TGTGCCAGCAGGGTGGCAGGGCTCGCCTACGAGCAGTACTTC; CDR3: CASRVAGLAYEQYF; size: NA; V: TRBV2; J: TRBJ2-7; D: NA
DNA: TGTGCCATCAGTGACACTAGCGGGGGGAACTTCCAAGAGACCCAGTACTTC; CDR3: CAISDTSGGNFQETQYF; size: NA; V: TRBV10-3; J: TRBJ2-5; D: TRBD2
DNA: TGTGCCAGCAGCCGCGGACAGGGGACGGGCTACACCTTC; CDR3: CASSRGQGTGYTF; size: NA; V: TRBV14; J: TRBJ1-2; D: TRBD1
DNA: TGTGCCAGCAGCGCGCTAGCCGGGAACACTGAAGCTTTCTTT; CDR3: CASSALAGNTEAFF; size: NA; V: TRBV7-2; J: TRBJ1-1; D: NA
DNA: TGTGCCAGCAGCTTAGACGGCGGGGGGAACAACAATGAGCAGTTCTTC; CDR3: CASSLDGGGNNNEQFF; size: NA; V: TRBV11-3; J: TRBJ2-1; D: TRBD2
DNA: TGTGCCAGCAGAGACAGGGCAACTAATGAAAAACTGTTTTTT; CDR3: CASRDRATNEKLFF; size: NA; V: TRBV27; J: TRBJ1-4; D: TRBD1
DNA: TGTGCCAGCAGCGATTTCGCACCACTCTCTGGAAACACCATATATTTT; CDR3: CASSDFAPLSGNTIYF; size: NA; V: TRBV5-5; J: TRBJ1-3; D: NA
DNA: TGTGCCAGCAGCGTTGATGGGGAGAACTACGAGCAGTACTTC; CDR3: CASSVDGENYEQYF; size: NA; V: TRBV9; J: TRBJ2-7; D: NA
DNA: TGCGCCAGCAGCCCAAGACAGGGGGCACGTGAAGCTTTCTTT; CDR3: CASSPRQGAREAFF; size: NA; V: TRBV5-1; J: TRBJ1-1; D: TRBD1
DNA: TGTGCCAGCAGCCAAGATCGGTATCTGAGTGGCTACACCTTC; CDR3: CASSQDRYLSGYTF; size: NA; V: TRBV3-1/TRBV3-2; J: TRBJ1-2; D: NA
DNA: TGTGCCAGCCTTCAGGGGACAGGGGACGGCTACACCTTC; CDR3: CASLQGTGDGYTF; size: NA; V: TRBV7-9; J: TRBJ1-2; D: TRBD1
DNA: TGCGCCAGCAGCCAAGACAGGGTTCATTCACCCCTCCACTTT; CDR3: CASSQDRVHSPLHF; size: NA; V: TRBV4-1; J: TRBJ1-6; D: NA
DNA: TGTGCCAGCAGTGTTCAACAGGGTTCCACTGAAGCTTTCTTT; CDR3: CASSVQQGSTEAFF; size: NA; V: TRBV28; J: TRBJ1-1; D: NA
DNA: TGTGCCAGCAGTGAAGCGTACGGAGACACCGGGGAGCTGTTTTTT; CDR3: CASSEAYGDTGELFF; size: few; V: TRBV6-1; J: TRBJ2-2; D: NA
DNA: TGTGCCAGCAGCTTAGACGGACAGGGTACGGCAGGGGCCAACGTCCTGACTTTC; CDR3: CASSLDGQGTAGANVLTF; size: NA; V: TRBV7-2; J: TRBJ2-6; D: TRBD1
DNA: TGTGCCAGCAGCTTAACTAGCGGCAGCACAGATACGCAGTATTTT; CDR3: CASSLTSGSTDTQYF; size: NA; V: TRBV11-2; J: TRBJ2-3; D: TRBD2
DNA: TGTGCCAGTAGTATAGGAGGGCCCAGCAACACTGAGCAGTTCTTC; CDR3: CASSIGGPSNTEQFF; size: NA; V: TRBV19; J: TRBJ2-1; D: NA
DNA: TGTGCCAGTAGTTTCCTAGCGGGAGGGAGCACAGATACGCAGTATTTT; CDR3: CASSFLAGGSTDTQYF; size: NA; V: TRBV19; J: TRBJ2-3; D: TRBD2
DNA: TGTGCCAGCAGTCCGACAGTTCAGCCCCAGCATTTT; CDR3: CASSPTVQPQHF; size: NA; V: TRBV28; J: TRBJ1-5; D: NA
DNA: TGTGCCAGCAGCTTCGGGTTATCGGCAGAGTGGACCCAGTACTTC; CDR3: CASSFGLSAEWTQYF; size: NA; V: TRBV7-8; J: TRBJ2-5; D: NA
DNA: TGCAGTGCTAGTAAAGGACTAGCCCAAGAGACCCAGTACTTC; CDR3: CSASKGLAQETQYF; size: many; V: TRBV20-1; J: TRBJ2-5; D: TRBD2
DNA: TGTGCCAGCAGAAGACAGGATAACTATGGCTACACCTTC; CDR3: CASRRQDNYGYTF; size: few; V: TRBV28; J: TRBJ1-2; D: NA
DNA: TGTGCCAGCAGTTTACAGGGTGACTATGGCTACACCTTC; CDR3: CASSLQGDYGYTF; size: NA; V: TRBV6-1; J: TRBJ1-2; D: NA
DNA: TGTGCCAGCAGCCTACATCATACCGGGACAGGGGGAGAAGCTTTCTTT; CDR3: CASSLHHTGTGGEAFF; size: NA; V: TRBV27; J: TRBJ1-1; D: TRBD1
DNA: TGTGCCTGGAGTGTGGGGGCTGCTGAGCAGTTCTTC; CDR3: CAWSVGAAEQFF; size: NA; V: TRBV30; J: TRBJ2-1; D: NA